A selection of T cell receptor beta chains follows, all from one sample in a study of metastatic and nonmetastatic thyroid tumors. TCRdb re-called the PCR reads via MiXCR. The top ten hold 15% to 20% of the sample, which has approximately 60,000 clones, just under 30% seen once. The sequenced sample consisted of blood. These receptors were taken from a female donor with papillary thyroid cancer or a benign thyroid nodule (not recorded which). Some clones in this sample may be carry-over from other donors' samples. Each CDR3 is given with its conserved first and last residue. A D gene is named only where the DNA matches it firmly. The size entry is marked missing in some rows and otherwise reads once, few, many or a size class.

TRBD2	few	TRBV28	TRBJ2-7	TGTGCCAGCCCCGGTACAGAGACTAGCGGGAGGGTTCGCGAGCAGTACTTC	CASPGTETSGRVREQYF
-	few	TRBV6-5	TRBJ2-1	TGTGCCAGCAGTTACGGGGGTAATGTTGACAATGAGCAGTTCTTC	CASSYGGNVDNEQFF
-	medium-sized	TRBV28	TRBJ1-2	TGTGCCAGCAGCCTTTCAGGCAGGGTCGGTGGCTACACCTTC	CASSLSGRVGGYTF
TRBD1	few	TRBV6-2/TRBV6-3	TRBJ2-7	TGTGCCAGCAGACCGGGACAGGGTCTATACGAGCAGTACTTC	CASRPGQGLYEQYF
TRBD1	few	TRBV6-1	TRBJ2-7	TGTGCCAGCAGGAACCCCGGGACAGGGAGGTACGAGCAGTACTTC	CASRNPGTGRYEQYF
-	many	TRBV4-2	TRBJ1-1	TGTGCCAGCAGCCAAGATAGAGGACCGACTGAAGCTTTCTTT	CASSQDRGPTEAFF
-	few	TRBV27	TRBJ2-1	TGTGCCAGCAGTTCCAGCCACGGAGTCTCGGGAATCTTC	CASSSSHGVSGIF
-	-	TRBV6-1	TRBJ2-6	TGTGCCTCCTCGGGCGGTGGGGCCAACGTCCTGACTTTC	CASSGGGANVLTF
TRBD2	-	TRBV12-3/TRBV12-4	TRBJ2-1	TGTGCCAGCAGTTTAGGTGCTAGCGGGAGGTACAATGAGCAGTTCTTC	CASSLGASGRYNEQFF
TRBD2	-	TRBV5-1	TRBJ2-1	TGCGCCAGCAGTCAACTAGCGGGCCGGTACAATGAGCAGTTCTTC	CASSQLAGRYNEQFF
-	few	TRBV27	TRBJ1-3	TGTGCCAGCAGAGGGCTTGGACATTCTGGAAACACCATATATTTT	CASRGLGHSGNTIYF
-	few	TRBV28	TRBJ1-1	TGTGCCAGCAGTTTGGGGACTTCGACTGAAGCTTTCTTT	CASSLGTSTEAFF
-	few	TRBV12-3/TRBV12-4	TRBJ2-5	TGTGCCAGCAGTCCCGGGACCGGGTTGGAGACCCAGTACTTC	CASSPGTGLETQYF
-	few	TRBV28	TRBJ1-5	TGTGCCAGCAGCGACTTCGGGTCTTGGCAGCCCCAGCATTTT	CASSDFGSWQPQHF
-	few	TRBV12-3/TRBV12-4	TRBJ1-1	TGTGCCAGCAGCGAGACAGGCCCCGACACTGAAGCTTTCTTT	CASSETGPDTEAFF
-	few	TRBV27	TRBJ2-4	TGTGCCAGCAGTTCGCGGTTAGCCAAAAACATTCAGTACTTC	CASSSRLAKNIQYF
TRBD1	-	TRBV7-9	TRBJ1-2	TGTGCCAGCAGCTTGGACAGGGAAATTTCTGCTGGCTACACCTTC	CASSLDREISAGYTF
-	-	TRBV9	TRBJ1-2	TGTGCCAGCAGCCCAGGGGCGACAGCGACTAACTATGGCTACACCTTC	CASSPGATATNYGYTF
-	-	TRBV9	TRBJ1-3	TGTGCCAGCAGCCCGAGCTATGGGAGGGGCTCTGGAAACACCATATATTTT	CASSPSYGRGSGNTIYF
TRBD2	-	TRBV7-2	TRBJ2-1	TGTGCCAGCAGCCACACGACTAGCGGGAGAATATATGAGCAGTTCTTC	CASSHTTSGRIYEQFF
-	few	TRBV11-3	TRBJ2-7	TGTGCCAGCAGCTTAGAACAGATTGCTGCCGAGCAGTACTTC	CASSLEQIAAEQYF
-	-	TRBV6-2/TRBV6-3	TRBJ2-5	TGTGCCAGCAGCCTCAGGGGTTTTGGAGGGGAGACCCAGTACTTC	CASSLRGFGGETQYF
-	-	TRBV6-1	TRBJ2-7	TGTGCCAGCAGTGAAGGGGGTGGGGGGAACGAGCAGTACTTC	CASSEGGGGNEQYF
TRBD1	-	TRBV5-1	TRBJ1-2	TGCGCCAGCAGCTTCTCTGGGGACAGGGACTATGGCTACACCTTC	CASSFSGDRDYGYTF
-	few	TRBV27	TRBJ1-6	TGTGCCAGCAGCGAGTTGGGGATGAGGGATTCACCCCTCCACTTT	CASSELGMRDSPLHF
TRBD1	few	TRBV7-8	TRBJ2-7	TGTGCCAGCAGCCGGGGACAGGGCTACTACGAGCAGTACTTC	CASSRGQGYYEQYF
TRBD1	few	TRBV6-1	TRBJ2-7	TGTGCCAGCAGTCGCCTGGGGACAGGGACCTACGAGCAGTACTTC	CASSRLGTGTYEQYF
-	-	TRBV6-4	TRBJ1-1	TGTGCCAGCTCACAGGGAGGGAACACTGAAGCTTTCTTT	CASSQGGNTEAFF
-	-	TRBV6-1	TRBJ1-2	TGTGCCAGCAGTGAAATTTTTATGGACAGTGGCTACACCTTC	CASSEIFMDSGYTF
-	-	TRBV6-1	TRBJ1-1	TGTGCCAGCAGAATAACAGAAGAAGCTTTCTTT	CASRITEEAFF
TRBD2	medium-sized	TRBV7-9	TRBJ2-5	TGTGCCAGCAGCTTAGAGCGGGATGGTGAGGAGACCCAGTACTTC	CASSLERDGEETQYF
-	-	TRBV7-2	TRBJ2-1	TGTGCCAGCAGCTTTAAGCGGGACAATGAGCAGTTCTTC	CASSFKRDNEQFF
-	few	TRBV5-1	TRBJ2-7	TGCGCCAGCAGCTTGGTGGGACGGGGGAACTACGAGCAGTACTTC	CASSLVGRGNYEQYF
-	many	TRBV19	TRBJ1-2	TGTGCCAGTAGTGCTCCGAACACGGGAATAAACTATGGCTACACCTTC	CASSAPNTGINYGYTF
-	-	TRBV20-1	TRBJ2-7	TGCAGTGCCAGGGGTAGCTACGAGCAGTACTTC	CSARGSYEQYF
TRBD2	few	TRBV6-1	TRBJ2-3	TGTGCCAGCAGTCTAACTAGCGGGAACACAGATACGCAGTATTTT	CASSLTSGNTDTQYF
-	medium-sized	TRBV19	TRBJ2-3	TGTGCCAGTAGTTCCAGGGGAGATACGCAGTATTTT	CASSSRGDTQYF
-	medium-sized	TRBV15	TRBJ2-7	TGTGCCACCAGCAGAGAACGGGGTGAATCCTACGAGCAGTACTTC	CATSRERGESYEQYF
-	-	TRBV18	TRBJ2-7	TGTGCAACCTCACCACCCGGGGATGAGCAGTACTTC	CATSPPGDEQYF
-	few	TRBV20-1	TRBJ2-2	TGCAGTGCTAGTCCCCAGGCGAACACCGGGGAGCTGTTTTTT	CSASPQANTGELFF
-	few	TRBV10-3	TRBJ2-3	TGTGCCATCGCGGGCAGCGCAGATACGCAGTATTTT	CAIAGSADTQYF
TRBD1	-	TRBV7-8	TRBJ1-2	TGTGCCAGCAGCGCCCGAACAGGGGGCGCTGGTGGCTACACCTTC	CASSARTGGAGGYTF
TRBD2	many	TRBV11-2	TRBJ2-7	TGTGCCAGCAGCTTCACTAGCGGGAGGGCCGGGGAGCAGTACTTC	CASSFTSGRAGEQYF
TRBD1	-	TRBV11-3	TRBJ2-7	TGTGCCAGCAGGCCGGGACAGGGTCGCGAGCAGTACTTC	CASRPGQGREQYF
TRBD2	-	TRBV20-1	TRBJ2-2	TGCAGTGCTAGAGGTGGCCTAGGTGGCGGGAGTGAAACCGGGGAGCTGTTTTTT	CSARGGLGGGSETGELFF
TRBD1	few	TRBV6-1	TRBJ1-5	TGTGCCGGCAGTGATAAAGCGGGACAGGGTGATCAGCCCCAGCATTTT	CAGSDKAGQGDQPQHF
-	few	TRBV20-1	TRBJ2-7	TGCAGTGCTAGGTCCTTAAACCCCTACGAGCAGTACTTC	CSARSLNPYEQYF
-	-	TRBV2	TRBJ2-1	TGTGCCAGCAGTTTTACTCGGTACAATGAGCAGTTCTTC	CASSFTRYNEQFF
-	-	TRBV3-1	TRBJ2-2	TGTGCCAGCAGCCAGACGGTTAGCGACCCCGGGGAGCTGTTTTTT	CASSQTVSDPGELFF
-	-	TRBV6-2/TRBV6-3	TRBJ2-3	TGTGCCAGCAGTTACTCGACGTCTAGCACAGATACGCAGTATTTT	CASSYSTSSTDTQYF
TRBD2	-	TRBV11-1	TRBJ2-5	TGTGCCAGCAGCCCCACACTAGCGGGATTGGAGACCCAGTACTTC	CASSPTLAGLETQYF
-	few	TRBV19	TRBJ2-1	TGTGCCAGTAGTCTCGGCCGCCAACCCTACAATGAGCAGTTCTTC	CASSLGRQPYNEQFF
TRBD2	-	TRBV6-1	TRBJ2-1	TGTGCCAGCAGTGTCCGGGAGGTGAATGAGCAGTTCTTC	CASSVREVNEQFF
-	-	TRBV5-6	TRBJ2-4	TGTGCCAGCAGCGGGCTTAAGGAAGTAGGGTTAGCCAAAAACATTCAGTACTTC	CASSGLKEVGLAKNIQYF
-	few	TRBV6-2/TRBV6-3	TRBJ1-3	TGTGCCAGCAGTTATGGCAGTGACTCTGGAAACACCATATATTTT	CASSYGSDSGNTIYF
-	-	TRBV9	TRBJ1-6	TGTGCCAGCAGCGTAGACTCCTATAATTCACCCCTCCACTTT	CASSVDSYNSPLHF
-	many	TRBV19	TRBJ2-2	TGTGCCACCCTGGGTGGCCACGGGGAGCTGTTTTTT	CATLGGHGELFF
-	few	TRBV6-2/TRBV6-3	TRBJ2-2	TGTGCCAGCAGCCATGACCCACCCTCAGGGGACGGGGAGCTGTTTTTT	CASSHDPPSGDGELFF
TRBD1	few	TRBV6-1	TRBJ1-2	TGTGCCAGCAGTCCAGGGACAGGGGCGATCTATGGCTACACCTTC	CASSPGTGAIYGYTF
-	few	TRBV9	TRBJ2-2	TGTGCCAGCAGCCCGGGGGAGCGGATCGGGGAGCTGTTTTTT	CASSPGERIGELFF